Sequencing of this T cell receptor beta chain was carried out in a study of circulating and synovial CD4+ cells in juvenile arthritis. Whole-study findings and limits: Compared with bulk blood, circulating pathogenic-like lymphocytes shared substantially more CDR3 sequences with synovial T cells. Vbeta family usage analysis did not detect the pathogenic-like versus bulk difference. T cell genome counts differed by at least an order of magnitude between CPL and CD4 samples.

Patients with active juvenile idiopathic arthritis donated these samples. This CDR3 contains 16 residues. Germline V gene lookup returns CDR1 SEHNR and CDR2 FQNEAQ (reference sequence). V gave up 1 base and J gave up 2 bases; unmatched junction bases: 5. Method: immunoSEQ multiplex PCR; TCRdb's copy keeps in-frame clones and lacks some. The sample has just over 35,000 clones, approximately 94% seen once. This clone has only one observation. The antigen is not known. Material for sequencing was CD4+ T cells from blood. This rearrangement joins TRBV7-9 to TRBJ1-5, with 7 bases lining up with TRBD1. The TCR originated in a human donor with juvenile idiopathic arthritis. DNA of the CDR3: TGTGCCAGCAGCTTAGAGGCCGGGACAGGCAATCAGCCCCAGCATTTT. As protein: CASSLEAGTGNQPQHF.